The source of this T cell receptor (beta chain) is a study of T cell repertoires in aging, cancer and after chemotherapy. Study-wide context: Six age groups, ranging from 30 or younger to 70 or older, included the donors.

Details on this clonotype: The antigen is undetermined.

A mixed TRB-A/B primer pool amplified rearranged TRB by multiplex touch-down PCR. TCRdb redid the calling of the multiplex PCR reads with MiXCR, one entry per CDR3 protein. Of around 12,000 distinct CDR3 sequences in the sample, more than 20% were seen once. CDR1 is LNHNV, CDR2 YYDKDF, per germline (reference sequence). This CDR3 contains 13 residues. V was pared by 6 bases and J by 4 bases, with 12 bases between. TCR beta rearrangements were amplified from peripheral blood genomic DNA. Study findings and constraints: Healthy donors lost TCR diversity with age mainly through richness, cancer patients through richness and evenness.

The TCR comes from a human donor in good health. V is TRBV15 and J is TRBJ2-5, with D tentatively TRBD1 or TRBD2 (6 bases each). The sample comprised blood. The CDR3 DNA reads as TGTGCCACCAGGAAACAGGGAGGAGAGACCCAGTACTTC. Protein: CATRKQGGETQYF. The full variable domain, rest sourced from reference TRBV15 and TRBJ2-5, is DAMVIQNPRYQVTQFGKPVTLSCSQTLNHNVMYWYQQKSSQAPKLLFHYYDKDFNNEADTPDNFQSRRPNTSFCFLDIRSPGLGDTAMYLCATRKQGGETQYFGPGTRLLVL.